The 21 T cell receptor beta chains below were found in one sample sequenced in a study of shared T cell receptors in the human thymus (dated by TCRdb to about 2021). Preparation of the library involved the immunoSEQ multiplex PCR assay. Imported from immuneACCESS, the table was reduced by TCRdb to in-frame sequences with V and J called. These copies leave out some clones; in studies compared against another copy, an unresolved V gene accounts for under half, and the cause of the remainder is not known. This sample comprises roughly 700,000 clones, 70% to 90% of them detected only once. The top ten constitute around 0.0099% of the sample. The same data also contributed to another study, on human thymus T cells.

Source material: thymocytes. The origin of the receptors is a boy younger than two with a congenital heart defect. Donor details come from another sample of the same person, matched by shared clones.

The rearrangement uses TRBV5-1 and TRBJ2-5; 7 bases line up with TRBD1. CDR1 SGHRS and CDR2 YFSETQ come from the germline V gene. V trimming: 4 bases; J trimming: 3 bases; junction bases outside the gene matches: 6. The CDR3 spans 14 residues. The DNA for the CDR3 is TGCGCCAGCAGCCCACAAGGGGGCGAAGAGACCCAGTACTTC. It encodes CASSPQGGEETQYF. Supplemented by reference TRBV5-1 and TRBJ2-5, the full variable domain reads KAGVTQTPRYLIKTRGQQVTLSCSPISGHRSVSWYQQTPGQGLQFLFEYFSETQRNKGNFPGRFSGRQFSNSRSEMNVSTLELGDSALYLCASSPQGGEETQYFGPGTRLLVL.

CDR3 region: CASSTDRGLLYEQYF. The DNA for the CDR3 is TGTGCCAGCAGCACCGACAGGGGTTTGCTCTACGAGCAGTACTTC. The chain has TRBV13 and TRBJ2-7; TRBD1 agrees at 8 bases. The CDR3 has 15 amino acids. CDR1 is PRHDT, CDR2 FYEKMQ, per germline (reference sequence). J was trimmed by 3 bases and V by 5 bases; bases with no gene match: 9. Together with reference TRBV13 and TRBJ2-7, the CDR3 gives the full variable domain: AAGVIQSPRHLIKEKRETATLKCYPIPRHDTVYWYQQGPGQDPQFLISFYEKMQSDKGSIPDRFSAQQFSDYHSELNMSSLELGDSALYFCASSTDRGLLYEQYFGPGTRLTVT.

For the CDR3, the DNA is TGCGCCAGCAGCCAAGACGACAGGGAGGCTGAAGCTTTCTTT. Translating it yields CASSQDDREAEAFF. The gene calls are TRBV4-3 and TRBJ1-1; 7 bases match TRBD1. With 0 bases clipped from V and 6 bases from J, the junction kept 4 bases outside the gene matches. The CDR3 contains 14 residues. The germline V gene has CDR1 LGHNA and CDR2 YSLEER.

This chain uses TRBV30 with TRBJ2-5; the D gene is possibly TRBD1 (7 bases). CDR3 length: 17 amino acids. V was clipped by 0 bases and J by 5 bases, with 22 bases between them. The germline gives CDR1 GTSNPN, CDR2 SVGIG (reference sequence). DNA of the CDR3: TGTGCCTGGAGTGTAGCAGGGGGGTGGACACAAAGGGAGACCCAGTACTTC. This translates into CAWSVAGGWTQRETQYF.

This clone is a singleton in its sample. The chain links TRBV28 to TRBJ1-5, with a tentative D call TRBD1 (5 bases). Germline V gives CDR1 MDHEN, CDR2 SYDVKM. Deletions cut 5 bases from V and 7 bases from J, with 21 bases between. CDR3 length: 16 amino acids. The CDR3 bases are TGTGCCAGCAGTACAGCGGGACGGCTCCCGAGGCAGCCCCAGCATTTT. It is translated as CASSTAGRLPRQPQHF. The full variable domain, in which reference TRBV28 and TRBJ1-5 provide the parts outside the CDR3, is DVKVTQSSRYLVKRTGEKVFLECVQDMDHENMFWYRQDPGLGLRLIYFSYDVKMKEKGDIPEGYSVSREKKERFSLILESASTNQTSMYLCASSTAGRLPRQPQHFGDGTRLSIL.

This chain links TRBV6-5 with TRBJ2-3; D uncertain. V lost 2 bases and J 4 bases, leaving 10 bases between the germline ends. The CDR3 spans 14 residues. In germline, CDR1 is MNHEY, CDR2 SVGAGI. This chain's CDR3 is CASSYIEQADTQYF. As DNA, the CDR3 is TGTGCCAGCAGTTACATTGAACAAGCAGATACGCAGTATTTT.

The chain joins TRBV5-3 to TRBJ2-7; TRBD2 agrees at 10 bases. TRBV5-3 is an open reading frame, and its role is uncertain. This CDR3 spans 15 amino acids. V gave up 1 base and J gave up 3 bases; unmatched junction bases: 4. CDR3 DNA sequence: TGTGCCAGAAGCTTGTTTGCTAGCGGGAGCTACGAGCAGTACTTC. It yields the protein CARSLFASGSYEQYF.

The chain couples TRBV15 to TRBJ2-3; a possible D gene is TRBD1 (5 bases). The germline V and J ends were trimmed by 1 base and 3 bases, with 14 bases remaining between them. Germline CDR1 is LNHNV and CDR2 is YYDKDF (reference sequence). The CDR3 is 16 residues long. The CDR3: CATSRGAKAGTDTQYF. CDR3 DNA sequence: TGTGCCACCAGCAGAGGGGCCAAGGCAGGGACAGATACGCAGTATTTT.

This chain connects TRBV18 to TRBJ2-3, with TRBD2 matching 8 bases. Trimming at V came to 8 bases and at J to 4 bases, leaving 5 bases not matched to a gene. The length of the CDR3 is 13 residues. The germline gives CDR1 KGHSH, CDR2 LQKENI. CDR3 DNA sequence: TGTGCCAGCGCGGGACTAGGCGCAGATACGCAGTATTTT. This sequence encodes CASAGLGADTQYF.

The chain joins TRBV4-2 to TRBJ1-2, with D hard to call. The CDR3 spans 17 residues. Germline values: CDR1 LGHNA, CDR2 YNFKEQ. Trimming removed 1 base at V and 2 bases at J, with 17 bases between. CDR3 nucleotides: TGTGCCAGCAGCCAAGTTCGCCTACATGGGCTGAACTATGGCTACACCTTC. It codes for CASSQVRLHGLNYGYTF.

The chain uses TRBV6-4 and TRBJ2-7; 10 bases line up with TRBD1. Germline CDR1 is MRHNA and CDR2 is SNTAGT. J gave up 3 bases and V 3 bases, and 11 bases lay outside the gene matches. The CDR3 contains 17 residues. The CDR3 is CASSESGTGVTLYEQYF. Here the CDR3 DNA reads TGTGCCAGCAGTGAGTCCGGGACAGGGGTCACCCTCTACGAGCAGTACTTC.

The V call is TRBV19, the J call TRBJ2-7; TRBD2 aligns across 11 bases. CDR3 length equals 16 residues. Trimming took 1 base from V and 4 from J; bases not matched to a gene: 6. Germline CDR1 and CDR2: LNHDA and SQIVND (reference sequence). CDR3 sequence: CASSIVLAGAPYEQYF. CDR3 DNA: TGTGCCAGTAGTATAGTACTAGCGGGAGCCCCGTACGAGCAGTACTTC.

V and J are TRBV7-9 and TRBJ2-1; 9 nucleotides agree with TRBD1. The CDR3 totals 17 residues. After removal of 3 bases from V and 3 bases from J, the junction contained 9 bases not matched to a gene. CDR1 and CDR2 (germline): SEHNR, FQNEAQ (reference sequence). CDR3 sequence reads: CASSLGTGWRSYNEQFF. The CDR3 DNA reads TGTGCCAGCAGCTTGGGGACAGGGTGGAGGAGCTACAATGAGCAGTTCTTC.

The V gene is TRBV4-3, the J gene TRBJ2-2, with 7 positions matching TRBD1. The CDR3 has 16 residues. After removal of 3 bases from V and 6 bases from J, the junction contained 10 bases not matched to a gene. Germline V gene data show CDR1 as LGHNA and CDR2 as YSLEER. In nucleotides, the CDR3 is TGCGCCAGCAGCCACCTACCGGGACAGAGGCCCGGGGAGCTGTTTTTT. It encodes CASSHLPGQRPGELFF.

This chain uses TRBV6-6 with TRBJ1-1, with TRBD1 matching over 7 bases. The CDR3 has 15 amino acids. Germline V gene data show CDR1 as MNHNY and CDR2 as SVGAGI (reference sequence). Trimming cost V 5 bases and J 2 bases; bases outside gene matches: 8. The CDR3 here is CASSHRTGGNTEAFF. Written as DNA, the CDR3 is TGTGCCAGCAGTCATAGGACAGGCGGTAACACTGAAGCTTTCTTT.

This chain links TRBV5-1 with TRBJ2-3, with a weak D call TRBD1 (6 bases). Germline CDR1 and CDR2: SGHRS and YFSETQ. The CDR3 loop spans 15 amino acids. Trimming stripped 5 bases from V and 2 bases from J, with 15 bases between. As DNA, the CDR3 is TGCGCCAGCAGGATGGAGTCAGGGGTCACAGATACGCAGTATTTT. Its protein is CASRMESGVTDTQYF.

This chain connects TRBV28 to TRBJ2-1, with 7 positions matching TRBD2. The length of the CDR3 is 11 residues. The germline CDR1 and CDR2 sequences are MDHEN and SYDVKM. Here the CDR3 DNA reads TGTGCTCACGGCGGGAGCCATGAGCAGTTCTTC. Translation: CAHGGSHEQFF. The whole variable domain, filled in from reference TRBV28 and TRBJ2-1, reads DVKVTQSSRYLVKRTGEKVFLECVQDMDHENMFWYRQDPGLGLRLIYFSYDVKMKEKGDIPEGYSVSREKKERFSLILESASTNQTSMYLCAHGGSHEQFFGPGTRLTVL.

The genes are TRBV28 and TRBJ1-1; the D gene is possibly TRBD1 (6 bases). Trimming removed 7 bases at V and 6 bases at J, with 9 bases between. The CDR3 spans 11 residues. From germline, CDR1 is MDHEN and CDR2 SYDVKM. The CDR3 reads CASISGAEAFF. CDR3 sequence (DNA): TGTGCCAGCATCTCAGGGGCTGAAGCTTTCTTT.

The sample holds a few counts of this clone. The J gene is TRBJ1-4, the V gene TRBV18; tentatively, D is TRBD1 (5 bases). This CDR3 comprises 16 residues. From germline, CDR1 is KGHSH and CDR2 LQKENI. With 3 bases removed from V and 0 bases from J, the gap between germline ends came to 11 bases. The CDR3 here is CASSPGREATNEKLFF. CDR3 nucleotides: TGTGCCAGCTCACCGGGCAGGGAAGCAACTAATGAAAAACTGTTTTTT.

The rearrangement uses TRBV10-2 and TRBJ2-2; no reliable D call. Trimming removed 4 bases at V and 0 bases at J, with 12 bases between. The CDR3 totals 16 residues. Germline values: CDR1 WSHSY, CDR2 SAAADI. CDR3 coding DNA: TGCGCCAGCAGTGTAAAGAGGCCCGCGAACACCGGGGAGCTGTTTTTT. It encodes CASSVKRPANTGELFF.

V usage is TRBV11-3 and J usage is TRBJ2-5; 8 bases map to TRBD2. The CDR3 extends over 14 amino acids. With V trimmed by 5 bases and J by 4 bases, 6 bases remained unmatched. Germline V gene sequence: CDR1 SGHNT, CDR2 YENEEA. The CDR3: CASSPLAGLETQYF. The DNA for the CDR3 is TGTGCCAGCAGCCCCTTAGCGGGATTAGAGACCCAGTACTTC. The full variable domain, rest sourced from reference TRBV11-3 and TRBJ2-5, is EAGVVQSPRYKIIEKKQPVAFWCNPISGHNTLYWYLQNLGQGPELLIRYENEEAVDDSQLPKDRFSAERLKGVDSTLKIQPAELGDSAVYLCASSPLAGLETQYFGPGTRLLVL.